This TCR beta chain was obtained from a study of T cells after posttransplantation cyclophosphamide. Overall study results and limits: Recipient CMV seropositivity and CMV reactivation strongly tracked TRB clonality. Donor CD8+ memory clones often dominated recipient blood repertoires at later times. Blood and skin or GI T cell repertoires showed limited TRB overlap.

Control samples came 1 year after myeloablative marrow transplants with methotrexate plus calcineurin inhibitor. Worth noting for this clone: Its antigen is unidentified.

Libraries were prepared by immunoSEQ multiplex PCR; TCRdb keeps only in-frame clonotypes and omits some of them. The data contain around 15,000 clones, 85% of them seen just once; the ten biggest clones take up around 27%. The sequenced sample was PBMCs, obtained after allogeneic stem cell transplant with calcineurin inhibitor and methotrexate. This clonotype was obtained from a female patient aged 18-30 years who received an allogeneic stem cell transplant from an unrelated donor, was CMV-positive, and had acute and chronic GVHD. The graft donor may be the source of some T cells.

CDR3 region: CATTTGDNEQYF. The CDR3 DNA follows: TGTGCCACGACAACGGGGGATAACGAGCAGTACTTC. The V and J genes are TRBV19 and TRBJ2-7; D is perhaps TRBD2 (6 bases). V lost 10 bases, J lost 5 bases, and 15 bases lay in between. The CDR3 is made up of 12 amino acids. Germline lookup yields CDR1 LNHDA and CDR2 SQIVND (reference sequence).